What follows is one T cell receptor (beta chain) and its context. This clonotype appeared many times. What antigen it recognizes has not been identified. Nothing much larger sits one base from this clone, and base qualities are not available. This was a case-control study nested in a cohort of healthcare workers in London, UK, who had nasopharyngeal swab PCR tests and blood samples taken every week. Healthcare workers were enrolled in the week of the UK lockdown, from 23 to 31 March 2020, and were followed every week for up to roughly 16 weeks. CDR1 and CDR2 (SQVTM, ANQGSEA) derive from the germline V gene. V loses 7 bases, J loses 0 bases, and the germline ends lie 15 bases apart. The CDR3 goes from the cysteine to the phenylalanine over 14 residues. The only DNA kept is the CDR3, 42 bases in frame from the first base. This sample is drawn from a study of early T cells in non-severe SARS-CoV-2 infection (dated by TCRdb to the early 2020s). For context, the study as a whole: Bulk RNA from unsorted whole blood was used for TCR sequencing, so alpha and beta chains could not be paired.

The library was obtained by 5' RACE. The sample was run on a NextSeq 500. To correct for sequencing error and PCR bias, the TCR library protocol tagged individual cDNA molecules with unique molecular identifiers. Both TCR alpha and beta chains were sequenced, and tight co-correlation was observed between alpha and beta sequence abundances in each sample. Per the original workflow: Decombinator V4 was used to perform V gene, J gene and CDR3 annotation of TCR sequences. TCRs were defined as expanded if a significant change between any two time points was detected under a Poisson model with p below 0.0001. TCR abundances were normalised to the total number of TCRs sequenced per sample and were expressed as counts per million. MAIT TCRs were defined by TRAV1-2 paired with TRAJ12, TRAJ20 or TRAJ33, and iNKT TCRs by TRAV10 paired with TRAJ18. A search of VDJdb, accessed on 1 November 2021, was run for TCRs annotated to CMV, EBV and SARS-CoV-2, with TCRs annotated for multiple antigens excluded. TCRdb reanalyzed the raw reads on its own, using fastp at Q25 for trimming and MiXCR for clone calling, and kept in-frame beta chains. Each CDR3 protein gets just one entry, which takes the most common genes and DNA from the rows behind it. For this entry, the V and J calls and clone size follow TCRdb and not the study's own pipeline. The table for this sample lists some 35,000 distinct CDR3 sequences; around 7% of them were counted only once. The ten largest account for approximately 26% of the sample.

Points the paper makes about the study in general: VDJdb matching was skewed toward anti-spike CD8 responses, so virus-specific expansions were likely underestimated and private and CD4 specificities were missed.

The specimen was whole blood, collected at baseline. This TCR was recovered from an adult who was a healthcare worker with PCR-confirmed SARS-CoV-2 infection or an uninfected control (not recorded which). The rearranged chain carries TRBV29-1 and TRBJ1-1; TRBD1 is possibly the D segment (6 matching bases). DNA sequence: TGCAGCGCCGCCTTAAGGGGGATGAACACTGAAGCTTTCTTT. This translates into CSAALRGMNTEAFF.